The 19 T cell receptor beta chains presented below share a single source sample, sequenced in a study of T cell repertoires in ileal Crohn's disease. TCRdb's copy holds only in-frame clones and misses some; the assay was immunoSEQ multiplex PCR. This repertoire shows about 12,000 clones, about 67% found once; its top ten account for over 6.5%. Time point noted: neoterminal ileum biopsy at postoperative endoscopy, about 6 months after surgery. Sequencing input: ileal tissue. The receptors shown here come from an adult with Crohn's disease.

The J gene is TRBJ2-2, the V gene TRBV6-5; tentative D call: TRBD2 (5 bases). Germline V gene data show CDR1 as MNHEY and CDR2 as SVGAGI. The germline V and J ends were trimmed by 5 bases and 0 bases, with 7 bases remaining between them. This CDR3 region has 14 residues. The CDR3 loop is CASSLGTNTGELFF. For the CDR3, the DNA is TGTGCCAGCAGTCTCGGGACGAACACCGGGGAGCTGTTTTTT.

V is TRBV5-1 and J is TRBJ1-4, with D uncertain. Germline lookup yields CDR1 SGHRS and CDR2 YFSETQ. The CDR3 extends over 15 amino acids. The V gene lost 4 bases and the J gene lost 5 bases, with 15 bases spanning the gap. This chain's CDR3 is CASSPSGSNNEKLFF. As DNA, the CDR3 is TGCGCCAGCAGCCCCAGCGGGTCCAACAATGAAAAACTGTTTTTT. Combining the CDR3 with reference TRBV5-1 and TRBJ1-4 gives the whole variable domain KAGVTQTPRYLIKTRGQQVTLSCSPISGHRSVSWYQQTPGQGLQFLFEYFSETQRNKGNFPGRFSGRQFSNSRSEMNVSTLELGDSALYLCASSPSGSNNEKLFFGSGTQLSVL.

This clone was recorded only once. V and J are TRBV27 and TRBJ1-6, with 7 bases lining up with TRBD1. CDR3 size: 16 residues. Trimming removed 4 bases from V and 10 bases from J; junction bases left unmatched: 13. Per germline, CDR1 MNHEY and CDR2 SMNVEV (reference sequence). The CDR3 loop is CASSYQGGRTESPLHF. Here the CDR3 DNA reads TGTGCCAGCAGTTACCAGGGGGGCCGGACCGAATCACCCCTCCACTTT.

This clone was picked up a small number of times. The chain carries TRBV5-1 and TRBJ2-2; 8 positions agree with TRBD1. Germline CDR1 is SGHRS and CDR2 is YFSETQ. V lost 1 base, J lost 4 bases, and 3 bases stayed unmatched. The length of the CDR3 is 15 residues. The CDR3 sequence is CASSLQQGGTGELFF. DNA of the CDR3: TGCGCCAGCAGCTTGCAACAGGGGGGCACCGGGGAGCTGTTTTTT. Looking up the rest from reference TRBV5-1 and TRBJ2-2 gives the full variable domain: KAGVTQTPRYLIKTRGQQVTLSCSPISGHRSVSWYQQTPGQGLQFLFEYFSETQRNKGNFPGRFSGRQFSNSRSEMNVSTLELGDSALYLCASSLQQGGTGELFFGEGSRLTVL.

The chain joins TRBV11-1 to TRBJ2-5, with 10 bases that match TRBD1. CDR1 SGHAT and CDR2 FQDESV come from the germline V gene (reference sequence). This CDR3 is built from 14 residues. Germline trimming cut 4 bases from V and 4 bases from J; bases unmatched to any gene: 3. DNA for the CDR3: TGTGCCAGCAGCTCGACAGGGGGCGTAGAGACCCAGTACTTC. Its translation: CASSSTGGVETQYF.

Notes on this clone: Because the CDR3's place on the DNA is in doubt, the DNA is left out and the CDR3 is given as listed by TCRdb. This CDR3 reads CASSFGTGALLF. The chain links TRBV5-4 to TRBJ1-6; TRBD1, the table's D call, lacks a check against the DNA. Germline CDR1 reads SGHNT; CDR2 reads YYREEE (reference sequence). Including both end residues, the CDR3 is 12 amino acids long.

The chain recombines TRBV28 with TRBJ2-6, with D hard to call. This CDR3 comprises 15 residues. V lost 3 bases, J lost 2 bases, and 8 bases lay in between. In germline, CDR1 is MDHEN, CDR2 SYDVKM. The CDR3 nucleotides read TGTGCCAGCAGTTTCAGTAGTGCTGGGGCCAACGTCCTGACTTTC. This gives the protein CASSFSSAGANVLTF.

V is TRBV18 and J is TRBJ1-5; D gene ambiguous. V shed 2 bases and J shed 5 bases, with 7 bases lying between them. Germline V lookup: CDR1 KGHSH, CDR2 LQKENI. The CDR3 extends over 13 amino acids. CDR3 in amino acids: CASSPGSDQPQHF. The CDR3 DNA is TGTGCCAGCTCACCAGGGAGTGATCAGCCCCAGCATTTT.

The chain recombines TRBV4-2 with TRBJ2-7; 8 positions match TRBD1. The CDR3 is 15 amino acids. Unmatched junction bases numbered 4, after V lost 3 bases and J lost 0 bases. Per the germline V gene, CDR1 is LGHNA and CDR2 is YNFKEQ. Here the CDR3 reads CASSQAQGVSYEQYF. CDR3 coding DNA: TGTGCCAGCAGCCAGGCACAGGGGGTCTCCTACGAGCAGTACTTC.

This sequence joins TRBV18 and TRBJ2-5; D is perhaps TRBD2 (6 bases). CDR3 length: 16 residues. CDR1 is KGHSH and CDR2 is LQKENI in the germline V gene. The V and J ends lost 5 bases and 0 bases respectively, with 16 bases between them. The CDR3 here is CASSGGIGEYQETQYF. The CDR3 coding sequence is TGTGCCAGCTCAGGCGGGATAGGGGAGTACCAAGAGACCCAGTACTTC.

This clone came up once. The V gene is TRBV19, the J gene TRBJ2-7; 7 nucleotides align to TRBD2. The CDR3 runs to 13 residues. Germline V lookup: CDR1 LNHDA, CDR2 SQIVND (reference sequence). V trimming: 3 bases; J trimming: 2 bases; junction bases outside the gene matches: 1. This CDR3 is CASSIGGAYEQYF. CDR3 nucleotides: TGTGCCAGTAGTATTGGGGGGGCCTACGAGCAGTACTTC.

The chain joins TRBV27 to TRBJ1-2, with D uncertain. Per the germline V gene, CDR1 is MNHEY and CDR2 is SMNVEV (reference sequence). The V gene lost 3 bases and the J gene lost 4 bases, with 12 bases spanning the gap. This CDR3 spans 14 amino acids. CDR3 protein: CASSLRESRYGYTF. The CDR3 region has the DNA TGTGCCAGCAGTTTGAGGGAGTCCCGCTATGGCTACACCTTC.

In its sample, this clone was seen once. The gene calls are TRBV7-3 and TRBJ2-1, with D possibly TRBD2 on 5 matching bases. V was clipped by 2 bases and J by 0 bases, with 11 bases between them. Germline V gene lookup returns CDR1 SGHTA and CDR2 FQGTGA. This CDR3 is 16 amino acids long. CDR3 loop: CASSLFGSSSYNEQFF. The CDR3 coding sequence is TGTGCCAGCAGCTTATTTGGGAGCAGCTCCTACAATGAGCAGTTCTTC.

This sequence joins TRBV9 and TRBJ1-1; D not resolved. V was pared by 4 bases and J by 1 base, with 11 bases between. This CDR3 contains 14 residues. From germline, CDR1 is SGDLS and CDR2 YYNGEE. CDR3 loop: CASSPLLTNTEAFF. The CDR3 coding sequence is TGTGCCAGCAGCCCGTTGTTGACGAACACTGAAGCTTTCTTT. Full variable domain (missing parts from reference TRBV9 and TRBJ1-1): DSGVTQTPKHLITATGQRVTLRCSPRSGDLSVYWYQQSLDQGLQFLIQYYNGEERAKGNILERFSAQQFPDLHSELNLSSLELGDSALYFCASSPLLTNTEAFFGQGTRLTVV.

The sample holds a few counts of this clone. This chain links TRBV2 with TRBJ1-2; D is undetermined. The CDR3 is 14 residues long. Trimming removed 0 bases from V and 6 bases from J, with 11 bases in between. Germline V gives CDR1 SNHLY, CDR2 FYNNEI. CDR3 bases: TGTGCCAGCAGTGAAGCGTGGCAGGCCCATGGCTACACCTTC. Protein sequence: CASSEAWQAHGYTF.

The chain has TRBV6-5 and TRBJ2-1; TRBD2 agrees at 12 bases. Germline V gives CDR1 MNHEY, CDR2 SVGAGI. The CDR3 contains 13 residues. With 6 bases clipped from V and 15 bases from J, the junction kept 9 bases outside the gene matches. The CDR3 bases are TGTGCCAGCAGCCCCCCTAGCGGGGGGGCTAGGTTCTTC. Its translation is CASSPPSGGARFF.

Comments on this clone: The same CDR3 is also encoded by other DNA sequences in this sample. V gene TRBV19 combines with J gene TRBJ1-3; no clear D gene. CDR1 is LNHDA and CDR2 is SQIVND in the germline V gene (reference sequence). The length of the CDR3 is 13 residues. The V gene lost 3 bases and the J gene lost 4 bases, with 7 bases spanning the gap. This CDR3 is CASSIGRGNTIYF. The DNA for the CDR3 is TGTGCCAGTAGTATCGGGAGAGGAAACACCATATATTTT.

This clone was counted only a few times. The rearrangement links TRBV27 to TRBJ2-2; no definite D call. The CDR3 loop spans 15 amino acids. Germline CDR1 MNHEY, CDR2 SMNVEV (reference sequence). V lost 2 bases, J lost 0 bases, and 7 bases lay in between. The CDR3 DNA is TGTGCCAGCAGTTTAACCACCTCGAACACCGGGGAGCTGTTTTTT. Translated, it gives CASSLTTSNTGELFF.

This clone showed up just a few times. This chain links TRBV7-9 with TRBJ1-2, with D maybe TRBD1 (6 bases). Trimming removed 5 bases at V and 6 bases at J, with 13 bases between. This CDR3 has 13 amino acids. Germline V gene sequence: CDR1 SEHNR, CDR2 FQNEAQ (reference sequence). The CDR3 DNA reads as TGTGCCAGCAGCCAAAAACAGGGAAATGGCTACACCTTC. This sequence encodes CASSQKQGNGYTF.